These 6 T cell receptor beta chains were all obtained from the same sample, sequenced in a study of blood T cells in healthy people across ages. A second PCR, run for about 6 to 11 cycles, used a sample-barcoded 5' primer plus a J-beta primer mix. TCRdb reprocessed the 5' RACE reads with MiXCR, giving one entry per CDR3 protein. This table has about 630,000 distinct CDR3 sequences, about 21% appearing once. The sequencing sample was made of blood. Every receptor here comes from a man in his 70s in good health.

This clonotype was counted at least ten times. V gene TRBV5-6 combines with J gene TRBJ2-5; 7 bases map to TRBD2. Germline CDR1 SGHDT, CDR2 YYEEEE. The CDR3 totals 13 residues. Trimming cost V 6 bases and J 4 bases; bases outside gene matches: 6. CDR3: CASTATSPETQYF. CDR3 DNA: TGTGCCAGCACCGCGACTAGCCCAGAGACCCAGTACTTC.

The table lists this clonotype with a few counts. CDR3 coding DNA: TGCAGTGCTAGAGATTGGCAGGGGGAGACCCAGTACTTC. This codes for CSARDWQGETQYF. The chain links TRBV20-1 to TRBJ2-5, with TRBD1 as a possible D gene (6 bases). Germline V lookup: CDR1 DFQATT, CDR2 SNEGSKA (reference sequence). There are 13 residues in the CDR3. The V end was cut by 0 bases, the J end by 5 bases, with 10 bases between.

This clonotype showed up just a few times. The chain recombines TRBV20-1 with TRBJ1-5; 7 nucleotides align to TRBD1. CDR3 length: 15 residues. Germline V gene lookup returns CDR1 DFQATT and CDR2 SNEGSKA (reference sequence). V was pared by 6 bases and J by 7 bases, with 15 bases of the junction left unmatched. The CDR3, as DNA: TGCAGTGCCACACTAGGTGCGACAGGGAACCAGCCCCAGCATTTT. This encodes CSATLGATGNQPQHF.

The chain uses TRBV9 and TRBJ2-1; D is unresolved. From germline, CDR1 is SGDLS and CDR2 YYNGEE. Trimming took off 4 bases at V and 13 bases at J, with 18 bases between the two ends. CDR3 length: 13 residues. Written as DNA, the CDR3 is TGTGCCAGCAGCTCTTCCCCGGGCGGAACTCAGTTCTTC. It yields the protein CASSSSPGGTQFF.

The gene calls are TRBV18 and TRBJ2-6; a weak D match, TRBD2 (7 bases). This CDR3 is built from 17 residues. Looked up from germline, CDR1 is KGHSH and CDR2 is LQKENI. V lost 1 base to trimming and J lost 2 bases, with 12 bases between them. The CDR3 reads CASSPQGGSTGANVLTF. In nucleotides, the CDR3 is TGTGCCAGCTCACCACAGGGGGGGTCAACTGGGGCCAACGTCCTGACTTTC. Full variable domain (missing parts from reference TRBV18 and TRBJ2-6): NAGVMQNPRHLVRRRGQEARLRCSPMKGHSHVYWYRQLPEEGLKFMVYLQKENIIDESGMPKERFSAEFPKEGPSILRIQQVVRGDSAAYFCASSPQGGSTGANVLTFGAGSRLTVL.

The table lists this clonotype with many counts. The chain couples TRBV27 to TRBJ2-7; weak D call: TRBD1 (5 bases). V shed 3 bases and J shed 2 bases, with 11 bases lying between them. This CDR3 spans 14 amino acids. The germline V gene has CDR1 MNHEY and CDR2 SMNVEV (reference sequence). CDR3 amino acids: CASSFTGHPYEQYF. The CDR3 nucleotides are TGTGCCAGCAGTTTTACAGGACACCCCTACGAGCAGTACTTC.